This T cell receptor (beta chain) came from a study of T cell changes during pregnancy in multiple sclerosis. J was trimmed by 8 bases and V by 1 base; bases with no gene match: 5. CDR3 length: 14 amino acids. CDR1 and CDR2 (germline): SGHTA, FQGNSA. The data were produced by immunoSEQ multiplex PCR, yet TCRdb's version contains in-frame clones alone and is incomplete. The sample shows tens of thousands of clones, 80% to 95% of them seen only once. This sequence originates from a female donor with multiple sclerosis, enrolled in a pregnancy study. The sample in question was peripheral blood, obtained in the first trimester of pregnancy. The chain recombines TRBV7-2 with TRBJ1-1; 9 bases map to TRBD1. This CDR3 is CASSLGRTGVEAFF. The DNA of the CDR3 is TGTGCCAGCAGCTTAGGTAGGACAGGGGTCGAAGCTTTCTTT.